The T cell receptor (beta chain) described here comes from a study of blood T cell repertoires in COVID-19 (dated by TCRdb to the early 2020s). The study in broad terms: Collaborator samples came from the United States, Italy and Spain and covered acute and convalescent phases of COVID-19. Samples came from the ongoing ImmuneRACE study (first 160 participants) plus 1,254 subjects from 6 global collaborators. The prospective study material was composed of cDNA or gDNA derived from T cells, B-cell-depleted T cells, or PBMCs. Sample metadata almost always included a de-identified subject ID, COVID-19 status, age in years and sex. The dataset comprised deeply sampled blood TCRbeta repertoires from subjects exposed to, actively infected with, or recovered from COVID-19. Where HLA class I and class II types were available, the types were taken from metadata supplied by the sample provider, not from assay-based typing. The repertoires were released in a freely available public database intended as a resource for research on the immune response to SARS-CoV-2.

Collaborating institutions collected whole blood in K2EDTA tubes following their own protocols. Collaborator samples were shipped for TCRbeta analysis as frozen whole blood, isolated PBMCs, or DNA extracted from either sample type. A remark on this clone: The antigen it recognizes is unknown. Base qualities were left out, and no much larger clone turns up one base away.

The immunoSEQ Assay, a bias-controlled multiplex PCR, was used to amplify TCRbeta CDR3 regions from genomic DNA. As for the authors' bioinformatics: The number of nucleated cells in each sample was estimated from the amplification of reference gene primers within the assay. Sequence reads were collapsed and filtered to measure the absolute abundance of every unique TCRbeta CDR3 rearrangement. For each sample, productive Simpson clonality was calculated as the square root of Simpson's diversity index across productive rearrangements. TCRdb took this table from immuneACCESS and kept in-frame rearrangements with V and J called. Such tables lack part of the clones; where checked against another copy, unresolved V genes explain under half of the gap, and the rest is unexplained. V and J calls and clone size come straight from that table; D and trimming were deduced from the DNA. For this sample the table gives approximately 200,000 clones, of which approximately 79% were detected only once. The ten largest clones represent around 4.7% of the sample.

Looking up the germline V gene yields CDR1 SGHNT and CDR2 YENEEA. Inclusive of the bounding cysteine and phenylalanine, the CDR3 is 15 residues long. The retained sequence is limited to the CDR3, 45 bases, with the frame set at the first base. After removal of 3 bases from V and 8 bases from J, the junction retains 10 bases not matched to a gene. The full study reports these points: The amount of clinical and demographic metadata varied by source and participant and was provided uncurated.

The chain is encoded by TRBV11-3 joined to TRBJ1-1, and TRBD1 matches 9 of the central bases. This clonotype was sampled from a human donor in a cohort sampled during active COVID-19. The sample consisted of peripheral blood. The nucleotide sequence reads TGTGCCAGCAGCTTCCGACCGGGACAGGGCTACGAAGCTTTCTTT. It is translated as CASSFRPGQGYEAFF.